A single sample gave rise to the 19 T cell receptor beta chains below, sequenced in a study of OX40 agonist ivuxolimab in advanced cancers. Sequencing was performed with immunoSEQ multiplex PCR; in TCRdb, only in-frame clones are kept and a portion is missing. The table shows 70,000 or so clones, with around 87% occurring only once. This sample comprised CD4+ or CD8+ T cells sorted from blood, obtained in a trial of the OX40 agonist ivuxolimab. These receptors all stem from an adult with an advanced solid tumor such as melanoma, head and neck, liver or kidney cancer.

CDR3 in amino acids: CAWSPVGTEAFF. Here the CDR3 DNA reads TGTGCCTGGAGTCCTGTGGGCACTGAAGCTTTCTTT. V usage is TRBV30 and J usage is TRBJ1-1, with D hard to call. Germline CDR1 and CDR2: GTSNPN and SVGIG (reference sequence). This CDR3 is 12 amino acids long. The V end lost 2 bases, the J end lost 4 bases, and 8 bases lay between the germline ends.

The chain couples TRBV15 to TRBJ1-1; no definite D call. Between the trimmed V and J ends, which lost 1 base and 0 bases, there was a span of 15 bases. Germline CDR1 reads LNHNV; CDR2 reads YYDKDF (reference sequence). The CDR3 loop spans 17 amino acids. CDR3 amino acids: CATSRARLGIMNTEAFF. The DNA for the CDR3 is TGTGCCACCAGCAGAGCCCGTCTCGGGATCATGAACACTGAAGCTTTCTTT.

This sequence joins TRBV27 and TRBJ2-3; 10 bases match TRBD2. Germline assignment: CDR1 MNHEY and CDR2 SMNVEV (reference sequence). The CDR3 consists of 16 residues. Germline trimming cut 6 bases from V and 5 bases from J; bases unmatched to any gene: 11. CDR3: CASSSLAGDPGDTQYF. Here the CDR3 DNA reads TGTGCCAGCAGCTCCCTAGCGGGAGATCCGGGAGATACGCAGTATTTT.

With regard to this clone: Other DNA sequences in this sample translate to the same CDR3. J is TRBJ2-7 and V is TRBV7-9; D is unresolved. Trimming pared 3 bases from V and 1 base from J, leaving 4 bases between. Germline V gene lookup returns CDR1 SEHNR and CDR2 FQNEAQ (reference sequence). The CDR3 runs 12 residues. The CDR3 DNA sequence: TGTGCCAGCAGCTTCAGTTCCTACGAGCAGTACTTC. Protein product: CASSFSSYEQYF.

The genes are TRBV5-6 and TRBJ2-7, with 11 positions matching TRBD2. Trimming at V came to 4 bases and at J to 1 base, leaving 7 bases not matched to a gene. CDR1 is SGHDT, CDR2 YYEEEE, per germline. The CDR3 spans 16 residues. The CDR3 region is CASSPGTSGGSYEQYF. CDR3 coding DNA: TGTGCCAGCAGCCCGGGGACTAGCGGAGGATCCTACGAGCAGTACTTC.

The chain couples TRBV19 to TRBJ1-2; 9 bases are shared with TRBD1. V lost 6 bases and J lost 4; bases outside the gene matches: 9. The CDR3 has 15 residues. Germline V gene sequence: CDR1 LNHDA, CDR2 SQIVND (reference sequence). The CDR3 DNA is TGTGCCAGTAGCCCCTCCCCGACAGGGGGCTATGGCTACACCTTC. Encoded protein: CASSPSPTGGYGYTF. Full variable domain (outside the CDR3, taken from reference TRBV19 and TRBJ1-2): DGGITQSPKYLFRKEGQNVTLSCEQNLNHDAMYWYRQDPGQGLRLIYYSQIVNDFQKGDIAEGYSVSREKKESFPLTVTSAQKNPTAFYLCASSPSPTGGYGYTFGSGTRLTVV.

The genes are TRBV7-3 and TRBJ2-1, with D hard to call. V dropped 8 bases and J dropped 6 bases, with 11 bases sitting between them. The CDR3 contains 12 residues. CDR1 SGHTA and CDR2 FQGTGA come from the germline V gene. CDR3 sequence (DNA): TGTGCCAGCGGTGTGGTATCCAATGAGCAGTTCTTC. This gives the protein CASGVVSNEQFF. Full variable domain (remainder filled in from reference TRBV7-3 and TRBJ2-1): GAGVSQTPSNKVTEKGKYVELRCDPISGHTALYWYRQSLGQGPEFLIYFQGTGAADDSGLPNDRFFAVRPEGSVSTLKIQRTERGDSAVYLCASGVVSNEQFFGPGTRLTVL.

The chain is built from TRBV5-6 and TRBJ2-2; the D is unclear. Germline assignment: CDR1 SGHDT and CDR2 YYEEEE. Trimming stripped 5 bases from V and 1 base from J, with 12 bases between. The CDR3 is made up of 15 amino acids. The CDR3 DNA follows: TGTGCCAGCAGTGGGGTTCCCATGAACACCGGGGAGCTGTTTTTT. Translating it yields CASSGVPMNTGELFF.

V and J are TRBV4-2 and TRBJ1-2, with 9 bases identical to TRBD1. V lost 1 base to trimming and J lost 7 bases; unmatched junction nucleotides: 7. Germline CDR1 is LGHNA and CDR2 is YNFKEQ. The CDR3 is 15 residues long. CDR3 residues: CASSQALTGGSGYTF. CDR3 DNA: TGTGCCAGCAGCCAAGCCTTAACAGGGGGCAGTGGCTACACCTTC.

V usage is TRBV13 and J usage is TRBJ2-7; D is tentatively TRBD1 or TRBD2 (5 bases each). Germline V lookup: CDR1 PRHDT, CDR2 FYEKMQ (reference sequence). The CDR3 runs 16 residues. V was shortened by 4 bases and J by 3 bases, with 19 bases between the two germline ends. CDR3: CASSSYTGTGSYEQYF. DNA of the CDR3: TGTGCCAGCAGCTCTTATACCGGGACGGGGAGCTACGAGCAGTACTTC.

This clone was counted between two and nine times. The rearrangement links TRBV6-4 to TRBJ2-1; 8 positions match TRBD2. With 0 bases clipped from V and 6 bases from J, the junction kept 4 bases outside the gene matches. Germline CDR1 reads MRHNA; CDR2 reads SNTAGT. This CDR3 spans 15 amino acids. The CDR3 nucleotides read TGTGCCAGCAGTGACTCTACTAGCGGAAGCAATGAGCAGTTCTTC. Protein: CASSDSTSGSNEQFF.

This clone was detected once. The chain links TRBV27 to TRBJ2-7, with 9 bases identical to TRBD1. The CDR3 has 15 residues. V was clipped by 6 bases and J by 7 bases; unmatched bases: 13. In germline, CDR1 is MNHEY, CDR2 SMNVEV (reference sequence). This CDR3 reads CASSPGTGSAGEQYF. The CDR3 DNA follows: TGTGCCAGCAGCCCCGGGACAGGGTCTGCGGGGGAGCAGTACTTC.

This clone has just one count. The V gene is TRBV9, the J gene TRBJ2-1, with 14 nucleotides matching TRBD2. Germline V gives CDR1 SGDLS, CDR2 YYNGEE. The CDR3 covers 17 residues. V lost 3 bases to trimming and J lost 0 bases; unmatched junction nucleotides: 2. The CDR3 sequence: CASSGTSGGSSYNEQFF. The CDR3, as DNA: TGTGCCAGCAGCGGGACTAGCGGGGGGAGCTCCTACAATGAGCAGTTCTTC.

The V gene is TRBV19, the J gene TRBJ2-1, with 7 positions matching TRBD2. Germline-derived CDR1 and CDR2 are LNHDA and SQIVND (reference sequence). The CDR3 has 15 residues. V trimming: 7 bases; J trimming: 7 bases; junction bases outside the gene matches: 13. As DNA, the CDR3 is TGTGCCAGTACCAACGACCAACCGGGACTAAATGAGCAGTTCTTC. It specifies CASTNDQPGLNEQFF.

The CDR3 loop reads CASSQERQATTGELFF. CDR3 nucleotides: TGTGCCAGCAGCCAAGAACGGCAGGCGACCACCGGGGAGCTGTTTTTT. The chain is built from TRBV4-2 and TRBJ2-2; D call uncertain. The germline V and J ends were trimmed by 0 bases and 4 bases, with 12 bases remaining between them. Germline-derived CDR1 and CDR2 are LGHNA and YNFKEQ. The CDR3 length is 16 residues.

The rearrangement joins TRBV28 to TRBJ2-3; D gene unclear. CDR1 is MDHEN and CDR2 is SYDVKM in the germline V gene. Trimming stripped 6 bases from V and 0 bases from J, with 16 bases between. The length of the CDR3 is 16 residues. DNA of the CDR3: TGTGCCAGCAGCCGCTACGGTCTTAGAAGCACAGATACGCAGTATTTT. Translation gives CASSRYGLRSTDTQYF.

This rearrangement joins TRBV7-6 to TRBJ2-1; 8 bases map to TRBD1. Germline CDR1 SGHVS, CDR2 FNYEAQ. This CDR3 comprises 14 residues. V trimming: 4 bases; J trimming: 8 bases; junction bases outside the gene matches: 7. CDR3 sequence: CASSSPTGGHEQFF. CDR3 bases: TGTGCCAGCAGCTCCCCCACAGGGGGTCATGAGCAGTTCTTC.

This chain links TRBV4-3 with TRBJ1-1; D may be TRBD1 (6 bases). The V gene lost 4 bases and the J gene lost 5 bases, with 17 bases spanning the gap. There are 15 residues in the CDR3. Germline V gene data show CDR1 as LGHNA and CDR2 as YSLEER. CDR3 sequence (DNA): TGCGCCAGCAGCCCCCCGGGGGGGGCGCAAACTGAAGCTTTCTTT. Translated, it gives CASSPPGGAQTEAFF.

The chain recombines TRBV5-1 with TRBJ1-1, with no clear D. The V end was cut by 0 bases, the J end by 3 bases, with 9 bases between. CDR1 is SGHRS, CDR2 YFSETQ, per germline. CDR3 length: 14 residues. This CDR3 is CASSLAPFYTEAFF. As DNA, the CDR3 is TGCGCCAGCAGCTTGGCACCGTTTTACACTGAAGCTTTCTTT.